This entry describes one T cell receptor beta chain. This entry belongs to a study of T cells expressing NK-cell markers. From its re-call of the 5' RACE reads, TCRdb lists each CDR3 protein once, without DNA. The sample has approximately 550,000 distinct CDR3 sequences; the top ten hold around 4%. The TCR comes from a young man in good health. Sample: blood T cells: a sorted CD56 or NKG2C T cell subset, CD4+ or CD8+ T cells, or bulk PBMC T cells (not recorded which).

The CDR3 reads CSARVPREAGNTGELFF. The chain carries TRBV20-1 and TRBJ2-2; TCRdb's D call of TRBD1 is untestable without DNA. This CDR3 has 17 residues. The germline CDR1 and CDR2 sequences are DFQATT and SNEGSKA (reference sequence).